Each of the 14 T cell receptor beta chains below was sequenced from the same sample in a study of CD4 T cells in relation to SARS-CoV-2 and coronaviruses. Assay: immunoSEQ multiplex PCR; the TCRdb copy retains only in-frame clones and omits some. The sample has approximately 20,000 clones; 60% to 80% are singletons. The unexposed donors gave CD4+ T cells in about 2011-2018, prior to COVID-19. CD4+ T cells were isolated from the cells after nine to eleven days of culture. Their antigens are not known. The sequenced sample consisted of CD4+ T cells from PBMCs, cultured in vitro. Receptor source: a human donor in good health.

The chain links TRBV29-1 to TRBJ1-1; D gene ambiguous. Trimming left V 5 bases short and J 10 bases short, with 20 bases between. This CDR3 has 13 residues. Germline V gene sequence: CDR1 SQVTM, CDR2 ANQGSEA. The CDR3 here is CSVTDGPSSGAFF. CDR3 bases: TGCAGCGTTACCGACGGCCCCTCTAGCGGAGCTTTCTTT.

This clone was counted between two and nine times. In DNA form, the CDR3 reads TGTGCCAGCAGCCCCCCTAATCAAGAGACCCAGTACTTC. This encodes CASSPPNQETQYF. The chain couples TRBV11-3 to TRBJ2-5; D not certain. The CDR3 spans 13 residues. Per germline, CDR1 SGHNT and CDR2 YENEEA. Trimming removed 5 bases at V and 2 bases at J, with 9 bases between.

This rearrangement joins TRBV7-2 to TRBJ2-7, with D perhaps matching TRBD1 or TRBD2 (5 bases each). Trimming pared 0 bases from V and 0 bases from J, leaving 18 bases between. There are 18 residues in the CDR3. Germline V gene lookup returns CDR1 SGHTA and CDR2 FQGNSA. In DNA, the CDR3 is TGTGCCAGCAGCTTAGCGGCGACTGGGACCCCGAGCTCCTACGAGCAGTACTTC. Protein product: CASSLAATGTPSSYEQYF.

J is TRBJ1-6 and V is TRBV6-5; unclear D gene. CDR1 and CDR2 from the germline V gene are MNHEY and SVGAGI. Deletions cut 6 bases from V and 4 bases from J, with 10 bases between. The CDR3 runs 14 residues. CDR3 DNA sequence: TGTGCCAGCAGGGACGGGGTGTATAATTCACCCCTCCACTTT. Protein sequence: CASRDGVYNSPLHF.

This clone showed up just once. The chain uses TRBV2 and TRBJ2-5; D is undetermined. V lost 6 bases to trimming and J lost 2 bases, with 10 bases between them. There are 13 residues in the CDR3. Germline-derived CDR1 and CDR2 are SNHLY and FYNNEI. In nucleotides, the CDR3 is TGTGCCAGCAGCGGAGACGGACAAGAGACCCAGTACTTC. This sequence encodes CASSGDGQETQYF.

By share, this clone counts as medium-sized. The chain has TRBV4-2 and TRBJ1-2; D call uncertain. CDR1 is LGHNA and CDR2 is YNFKEQ in the germline V gene. This CDR3 has 18 residues. V dropped 0 bases and J dropped 0 bases, with 17 bases sitting between them. The CDR3 bases are TGTGCCAGCAGCCAAGATCGGTCAGGTACAGTAGCTAACTATGGCTACACCTTC. This codes for CASSQDRSGTVANYGYTF.

This chain links TRBV15 with TRBJ1-1, with a weak D call TRBD1 (5 bases). The ends were cut back, 0 bases at V and 0 bases at J, with 17 bases in the middle. The CDR3 has 18 amino acids. Germline V lookup: CDR1 LNHNV, CDR2 YYDKDF (reference sequence). The CDR3 spells CATSRDTPGWGVNTEAFF. CDR3 DNA: TGTGCCACCAGCAGAGATACCCCAGGGTGGGGCGTGAACACTGAAGCTTTCTTT.

This clone showed up just a few times. This chain links TRBV7-9 with TRBJ2-2; D uncertain. Germline CDR1 reads SEHNR; CDR2 reads FQNEAQ (reference sequence). The CDR3 runs 15 residues. V was clipped by 2 bases and J by 7 bases, with 14 bases between them. The CDR3 sequence: CASSLYIVGIGELFF. The CDR3 DNA reads as TGTGCCAGCAGCTTATACATAGTGGGCATCGGGGAGCTGTTTTTT.

V usage is TRBV7-2 and J usage is TRBJ2-7; D is undetermined. Germline assignment: CDR1 SGHTA and CDR2 FQGNSA. The ends were cut back, 1 base at V and 3 bases at J, with 10 bases in the middle. This CDR3 has 14 residues. The CDR3 loop reads CASSLVWGNYEQYF. The DNA for the CDR3 is TGTGCCAGCAGCTTAGTCTGGGGAAACTACGAGCAGTACTTC.

The chain has TRBV6-2 or TRBV6-3 and TRBJ1-5; the D gene is possibly TRBD1 (6 bases). Trimming removed 0 bases at V and 5 bases at J, with 23 bases between. Germline V gene data show CDR1 as MNHEY and CDR2 as SVGEGT. The CDR3 has 19 residues. CDR3 amino acids: CASSYSLRDFGGADQPQHF. For the CDR3, the DNA is TGTGCCAGCAGTTACTCTCTAAGGGACTTCGGGGGGGCGGATCAGCCCCAGCATTTT.

V is TRBV18 and J is TRBJ2-2; the match to TRBD1 covers 11 bases. This CDR3 is built from 14 residues. Germline trimming cut 5 bases from V and 7 bases from J; bases unmatched to any gene: 3. CDR1 and CDR2 from the germline V gene are KGHSH and LQKENI. CDR3 DNA: TGTGCCAGCTCAGGACAGGGGGCGCACGGGGAGCTGTTTTTT. Translation: CASSGQGAHGELFF.

This clone was detected a few times. In DNA form, the CDR3 reads TGTGCCAGTAGTATACGCCCTGGGGGGCACGATGAAAAACTGTTTTTT. It specifies CASSIRPGGHDEKLFF. The chain carries TRBV19 and TRBJ1-4; possibly TRBD1 for D (6 bases). The germline V gene encodes CDR1 LNHDA and CDR2 SQIVND (reference sequence). The length of the CDR3 is 16 residues. Trimming removed 2 bases from V and 6 bases from J, with 16 bases in between.

This rearrangement joins TRBV9 to TRBJ2-7; 7 nucleotides line up with TRBD1. The CDR3 covers 14 residues. Germline V gene lookup returns CDR1 SGDLS and CDR2 YYNGEE. The trim removed 0 bases at V and 4 bases at J, leaving 4 bases unmatched. CDR3 sequence reads: CASSVGGRGYEQYF. The CDR3 DNA sequence: TGTGCCAGCAGCGTAGGGGGCAGGGGGTACGAGCAGTACTTC.

This clone has a single count. The J gene is TRBJ2-1, the V gene TRBV6-5; TRBD1 agrees at 10 bases. Germline V gives CDR1 MNHEY, CDR2 SVGAGI. The CDR3 is 14 amino acids. V shed 2 bases, J shed 6 bases, and the junction held 1 base outside the gene matches. CDR3: CASSYRDRGNEQFF. The CDR3 nucleotides read TGTGCCAGCAGTTACCGGGACAGGGGCAATGAGCAGTTCTTC.